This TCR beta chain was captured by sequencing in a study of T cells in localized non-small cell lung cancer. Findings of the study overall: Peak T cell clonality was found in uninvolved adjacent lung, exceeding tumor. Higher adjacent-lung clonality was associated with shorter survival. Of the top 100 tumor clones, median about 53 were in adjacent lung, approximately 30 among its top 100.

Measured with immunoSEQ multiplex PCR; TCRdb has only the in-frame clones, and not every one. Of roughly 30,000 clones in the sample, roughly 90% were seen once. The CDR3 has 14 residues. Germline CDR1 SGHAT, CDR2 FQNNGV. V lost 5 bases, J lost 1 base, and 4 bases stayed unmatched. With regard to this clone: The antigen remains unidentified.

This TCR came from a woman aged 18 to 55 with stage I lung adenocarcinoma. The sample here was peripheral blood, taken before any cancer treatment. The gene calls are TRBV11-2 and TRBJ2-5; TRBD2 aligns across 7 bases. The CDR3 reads CASSPGLVQETQYF. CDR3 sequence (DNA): TGTGCCAGCAGCCCTGGACTAGTCCAAGAGACCCAGTACTTC.